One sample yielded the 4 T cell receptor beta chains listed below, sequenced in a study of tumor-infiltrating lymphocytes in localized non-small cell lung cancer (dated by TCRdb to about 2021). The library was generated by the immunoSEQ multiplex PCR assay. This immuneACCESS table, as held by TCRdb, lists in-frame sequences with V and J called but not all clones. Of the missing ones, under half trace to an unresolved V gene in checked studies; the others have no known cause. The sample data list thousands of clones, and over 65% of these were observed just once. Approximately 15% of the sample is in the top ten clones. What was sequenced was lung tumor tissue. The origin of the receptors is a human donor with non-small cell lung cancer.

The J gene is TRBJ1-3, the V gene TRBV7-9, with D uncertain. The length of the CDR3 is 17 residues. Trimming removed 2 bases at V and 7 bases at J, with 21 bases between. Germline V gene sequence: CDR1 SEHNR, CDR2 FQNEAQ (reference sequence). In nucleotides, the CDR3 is TGTGCCAGCAGCTTAAGTCCCACGGGCCTCATTCGCAACACCATATATTTT. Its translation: CASSLSPTGLIRNTIYF.

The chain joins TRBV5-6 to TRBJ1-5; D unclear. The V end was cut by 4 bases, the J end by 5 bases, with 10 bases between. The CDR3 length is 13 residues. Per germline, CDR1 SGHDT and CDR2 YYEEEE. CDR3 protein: CASSAGADQPQHF. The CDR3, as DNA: TGTGCCAGCAGCGCCGGAGCCGATCAGCCCCAGCATTTT.

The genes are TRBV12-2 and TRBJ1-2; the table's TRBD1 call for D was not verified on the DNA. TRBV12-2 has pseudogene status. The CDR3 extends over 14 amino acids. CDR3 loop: CASRTTGKFYGYTF. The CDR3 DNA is TGTGCAAGTCGGACAACAGGGAAATTCTATGGCTACACCTTC.

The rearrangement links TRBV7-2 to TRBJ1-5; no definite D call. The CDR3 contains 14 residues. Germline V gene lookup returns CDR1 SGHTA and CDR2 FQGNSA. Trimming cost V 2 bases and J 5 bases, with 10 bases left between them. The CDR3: CASSLYFGDQPQHF. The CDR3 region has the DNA TGTGCCAGCAGCTTATATTTTGGGGATCAGCCCCAGCATTTT.